The TCR beta chain described here comes from a study of OX40 agonist ivuxolimab in advanced cancers. Study-level points and caveats: Partial responders at 0.1-3.0 mg/kg showed near-lowest clonal expansion.

The table lists this clone with a few counts. Its antigen is unknown. Deletions cut 1 base from V and 7 bases from J, with 7 bases between. Germline V gene sequence: CDR1 SEHNR, CDR2 FQNEAQ (reference sequence). The CDR3 contains 12 residues. Method: immunoSEQ multiplex PCR; TCRdb's copy keeps in-frame clones and lacks some. Among tens of thousands of clones listed, approximately 81% were seen once. Material: CD4+ or CD8+ T cells sorted from blood, obtained in a trial of the OX40 agonist ivuxolimab. This chain links TRBV7-9 with TRBJ1-1, with a tentative D call TRBD1 (5 bases). This TCR derives from an adult with an advanced solid tumor such as melanoma, head and neck, liver or kidney cancer. CDR3 residues: CASSLVDSEAFF. CDR3 DNA: TGTGCCAGCAGCTTAGTAGACAGTGAAGCTTTCTTT.